The clone carrying this T cell receptor (beta chain) appeared a few times. The target antigen is unknown. This specimen belongs to a study of vaccination and CD4 T cells after COVID-19. At the level of the study: Control cultures, each given a CEFX pool, an HIV-1 Nef pool, or no peptide, were included.

The Oncomine TCR Beta short-read assay was applied to DNA of cultured CD4+ T cells. Scientists extracted genomic DNA from CD4+ T cells grown in culture. MiXCR was run by TCRdb on the PCR reads, yielding one entry per CDR3 protein. The table includes roughly 20,000 distinct CDR3 sequences, over 25% detected once. V shed 7 bases and J shed 1 base, with 16 bases lying between them. The germline CDR1 and CDR2 sequences are LNHDA and SQIVND (reference sequence). The length of the CDR3 is 15 residues. Described treatment: approximately 11-day PBMC culture with coronavirus spike peptide pools or control peptides (ViraFEST assay).

The V gene is TRBV19, the J gene TRBJ1-1; D is perhaps TRBD1 (6 bases). The sequenced material came from cultured CD4+ T cells from blood. The sequence was collected from a human donor with COVID-19. The CDR3 here is CASNLGAPANTEAFF. For the CDR3, the DNA is TGTGCCAGTAATTTGGGGGCGCCTGCGAACACTGAAGCTTTCTTT.